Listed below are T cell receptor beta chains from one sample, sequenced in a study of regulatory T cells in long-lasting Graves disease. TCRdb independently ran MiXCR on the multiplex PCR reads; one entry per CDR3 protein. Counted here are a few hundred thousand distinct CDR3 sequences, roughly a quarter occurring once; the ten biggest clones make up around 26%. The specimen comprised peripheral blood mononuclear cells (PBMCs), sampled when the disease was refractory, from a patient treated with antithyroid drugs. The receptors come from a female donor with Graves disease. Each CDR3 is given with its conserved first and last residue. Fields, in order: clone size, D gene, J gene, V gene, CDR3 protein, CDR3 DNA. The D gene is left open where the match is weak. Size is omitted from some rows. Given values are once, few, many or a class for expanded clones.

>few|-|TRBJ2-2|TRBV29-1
CSVEGPSTGELFF
TGCAGCGTTGAGGGCCCAAGCACCGGGGAGCTGTTTTTT
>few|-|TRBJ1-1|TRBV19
CASSIGRQKNTEAFF
TGTGCCAGTAGTATAGGACGGCAAAAGAACACTGAAGCTTTCTTT
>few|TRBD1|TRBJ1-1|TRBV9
CASSVRDRYTEAFF
TGTGCCAGCAGCGTCCGGGACAGGTACACTGAAGCTTTCTTT
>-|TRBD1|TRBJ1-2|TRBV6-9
CASSSLGQGVGGYTF
TGTGCCAGCAGTTCGCTAGGACAGGGGGTTGGCGGCTACACCTTC
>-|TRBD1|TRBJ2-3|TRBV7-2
CASSFRGPTDTQYF
TGTGCCAGCAGCTTTAGGGGGCCCACAGATACGCAGTATTTT
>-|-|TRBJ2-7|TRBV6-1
CASTLGHVGQCEQYF
TGCGCCAGCACCCTGGGGCACGTCGGTCAGTGCGAGCAGTACTTC
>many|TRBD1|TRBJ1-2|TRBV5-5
CASRPGQDPGFYGYTF
TGTGCCAGCAGGCCCGGACAGGACCCTGGCTTCTATGGCTACACCTTC
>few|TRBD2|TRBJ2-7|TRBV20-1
CSATLLAGAGEQYF
TGCAGTGCTACACTCTTAGCGGGAGCTGGCGAGCAGTACTTC
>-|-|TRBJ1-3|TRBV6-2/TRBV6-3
CASSGTVGNTIYF
TGTGCCAGCAGTGGGACCGTCGGAAACACCATATATTTT
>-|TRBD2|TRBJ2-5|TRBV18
CASSDTSGRVETQYF
TGTGCCAGCTCAGATACTAGCGGGAGAGTAGAGACCCAGTACTTC
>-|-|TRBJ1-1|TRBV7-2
CASNLGGDTAAFF
TGTGCCAGCAACTTAGGGGGGGACACTGCCGCTTTCTTT